The text below deals with one TCR beta chain. These data come from a study of blood T cells in healthy people across ages. This CDR3 region has 11 residues. Trimming took off 10 bases at V and 3 bases at J, with 9 bases between the two ends. Looked up from germline, CDR1 is MNHNY and CDR2 is SVGAGI (reference sequence). Sample-barcoded 5' priming and a J-beta primer mix drove a second PCR of about 7 to 11 cycles. Each TCR beta cDNA got a 12-nucleotide random molecular identifier. Via MiXCR, TCRdb re-called the 5' RACE reads, giving one row per CDR3 protein. The sample has some 900,000 distinct CDR3 sequences; about 48% are singletons.

This TCR derives from a man aged 25-45 years in good health. The chain has TRBV6-6 and TRBJ1-1; D is unresolved. Sequencing used blood. For the CDR3, the DNA is TGTGCCAAAAAGGAGGACACTGAAGCTTTCTTT. Residues: CAKKEDTEAFF.